This T cell receptor beta chain was found in a study of vaccination and CD4 T cells after COVID-19. TCRdb re-called the PCR reads through MiXCR, storing one row per CDR3 protein. The table has roughly 25,000 distinct CDR3 sequences, around 53% seen once. The V end lost 6 bases, the J end lost 0 bases, and 16 bases lay between the germline ends. The CDR3 length is 16 residues. Germline lookup yields CDR1 WSHSY and CDR2 SAAADI. The receptor was derived from a human donor who had recovered from COVID-19. This sample comprised CD4+ T cells from blood, obtained before SARS-CoV-2 vaccination. The chain recombines TRBV10-2 with TRBJ2-3; possibly TRBD1 or TRBD2 for D (6 bases each). CDR3 coding DNA: TGCGCCAGCAGCCCTGGGACACGGGGGAGCACAGATACGCAGTATTTT. Translated, it gives CASSPGTRGSTDTQYF.